One T cell receptor (beta chain) is described in this entry. Its antigen is unidentified. This CDR3 contains 13 residues. Germline CDR1 reads MNHEY; CDR2 reads SVGAGI. V shed 5 bases and J shed 4 bases, with 9 bases lying between them. The record originates from a study of cytomegalovirus exposure and HLA in healthy donors. Study overall: Earlier findings included more than 95 million unique TCR beta sequences obtained from around 180 million T cells. Study-wide points: About 87% or about 30% of the time was how often most TCR beta V segments were productive, according to an earlier analysis. Fewer N-insertions (relative to the roughly 700-donor mean) were reportedly seen in an Asian-associated ancestry cluster in a later analysis.

The PCR ran on 60 Vbeta and 13 Jbeta primers. The protocol was immunoSEQ multiplex PCR, while the TCRdb copy is restricted to in-frame clones and leaves out a portion. The table has tens of thousands of clones, approximately 70% seen once. This receptor was obtained from a woman between 45 and 65 years old in good health and CMV-seropositive. The specimen sequenced was PBMCs. The rearrangement uses TRBV6-5 and TRBJ1-5; D call uncertain. In DNA, the CDR3 is TGTGCCAGCAGTGGAGTTAGGAATCAGCCCCAGCATTTT. Its protein product is CASSGVRNQPQHF.